This record concerns one T cell receptor (beta chain) sequence. This CDR3 is built from 15 residues. After removal of 4 bases from V and 7 bases from J, the junction contained 9 bases not matched to a gene. CDR1 is LGHDT and CDR2 is YNNKEL in the germline V gene (reference sequence). Building of the TCR beta libraries involved iRepertoire HTBI primers and Arm-PCR of CDR3 regions. TCRdb independently ran MiXCR on the multiplex PCR reads; one entry per CDR3 protein. The sample has roughly 520,000 distinct CDR3 sequences; approximately 12% are singletons. The time point denotes: newly diagnosed GD, antithyroid drugs for less than 3 months. Researchers made the TCR library from RNA that was extracted from PBMCs. All patients originated from an endocrinology department located in Xi'an, China. These data are taken from a study of regulatory T cells in long-lasting Graves disease. These same data were also listed under a study on T cells in Graves' hyperthyroidism and ophthalmopathy. That source notes: The definition of stable Graves' hyperthyroidism was no ophthalmopathy progression within 18 months. First-round RT-PCR targeting the TCR CDR3 was performed with the HTBI primer set.

The specimen was peripheral blood mononuclear cells (PBMCs), collected at new diagnosis, from a patient treated with antithyroid drugs. This clonotype originated in a woman in her thirties with Graves disease. The V gene is TRBV3-1, the J gene TRBJ2-1, with 8 bases lining up with TRBD1. The CDR3 reads CASSRPGTGVNEQFF. The CDR3 DNA sequence: TGTGCCAGCAGCCGGCCCGGGACAGGTGTTAATGAGCAGTTCTTC.